This entry features one T cell receptor (beta chain) sequence. These data come from a study of CD8 T cells in Susac syndrome. The CDR3 has 11 residues. Between the trimmed V and J ends, which lost 6 bases and 7 bases, there was a span of 13 bases. Germline V gene lookup returns CDR1 DFQATT and CDR2 SNEGSKA (reference sequence). Random hexamers primed reverse transcription of about 0.45 to 1 ug RNA. MiXCR was run by TCRdb on the immunoSEQ multiplex PCR reads, yielding one entry per CDR3 protein. The table includes about 140,000 distinct CDR3 sequences, 85% to 95% detected once. Sequenced: CD8+ T cells from PBMCs. This sequence originates from a human donor with Susac syndrome. This chain connects TRBV20-1 to TRBJ2-7, with D possibly being TRBD2 (5 bases). This CDR3 is CSAEMAGEQYF. CDR3 in DNA: TGCAGTGCAGAGATGGCGGGTGAGCAGTACTTC.